The 22 T cell receptor beta chains in this list originate from one sample, sequenced in a study of CD4+ T cells in melanoma. Produced via immunoSEQ multiplex PCR; TCRdb's table is partial and in-frame only. Counted here are roughly 15,000 clones, roughly four fifths occurring once; the ten biggest clones make up roughly 12%. The sequenced material came from cells from a culture (not recorded whether cultured in vitro). Every receptor here comes from a human donor with melanoma.

In this sample, this clone turned up a few times. This sequence joins TRBV18 and TRBJ1-1; D not resolved. The CDR3 is 14 amino acids. In germline, CDR1 is KGHSH, CDR2 LQKENI. V was shortened by 4 bases and J by 1 base, with 10 bases between the two germline ends. Here the CDR3 reads CASSRGQANTEAFF. The CDR3 nucleotides are TGTGCCAGCTCACGTGGGCAGGCGAACACTGAAGCTTTCTTT.

The chain joins TRBV19 to TRBJ1-4; D remains ambiguous. The V gene lost 7 bases and the J gene lost 7 bases, with 22 bases spanning the gap. CDR3 length: 16 amino acids. The V gene's germline CDR1 is LNHDA and CDR2 SQIVND (reference sequence). For the CDR3, the DNA is TGTGCCAGTAACTACGGCAAGACATGGTCGGGTGAAAAACTGTTTTTT. It codes for CASNYGKTWSGEKLFF. The full variable domain, with the rest looked up from reference TRBV19 and TRBJ1-4, is DGGITQSPKYLFRKEGQNVTLSCEQNLNHDAMYWYRQDPGQGLRLIYYSQIVNDFQKGDIAEGYSVSREKKESFPLTVTSAQKNPTAFYLCASNYGKTWSGEKLFFGSGTQLSVL.

This clone was counted between two and nine times. CDR3 DNA sequence: TGCGCCAGCAGCTACGGACAGGGCGACTCCTATAATTCACCCCTCCACTTT. Translation: CASSYGQGDSYNSPLHF. The V and J genes are TRBV5-1 and TRBJ1-6, with TRBD1 matching 8 bases. Losses at the gene ends were 3 bases for V and 0 bases for J; bases not matched to a gene: 5. This CDR3 spans 17 amino acids. CDR1 is SGHRS, CDR2 YFSETQ, per germline.

This clone has only a few counts. V and J are TRBV10-1 and TRBJ2-7; D tentatively reads TRBD1 or TRBD2 (5 bases each). Trimming cost V 8 bases and J 3 bases, with 20 bases left between them. CDR3 length equals 15 residues. The V gene's germline CDR1 is WNHNN and CDR2 SYGVQD (reference sequence). CDR3 in amino acids: CASLSGSPGLYEQYF. CDR3 nucleotide sequence: TGCGCCAGCCTTTCGGGGAGCCCGGGGCTCTACGAGCAGTACTTC.

In this sample, this clone turned up once. The gene calls are TRBV28 and TRBJ2-7; D is perhaps TRBD2 (6 bases). The CDR3 has 13 amino acids. Germline CDR1 reads MDHEN; CDR2 reads SYDVKM. V lost 5 bases to trimming and J lost 5 bases, with 13 bases between them. This chain's CDR3 is CASSPGTPNEQYF. CDR3 coding DNA: TGTGCCAGCAGTCCGGGGACTCCAAACGAGCAGTACTTC. The whole variable domain, remainder taken from reference TRBV28 and TRBJ2-7, is DVKVTQSSRYLVKRTGEKVFLECVQDMDHENMFWYRQDPGLGLRLIYFSYDVKMKEKGDIPEGYSVSREKKERFSLILESASTNQTSMYLCASSPGTPNEQYFGPGTRLTVT.

The V and J genes are TRBV7-8 and TRBJ1-1; D gene ambiguous. The CDR3 length is 12 residues. Trimming stripped 2 bases from V and 8 bases from J, with 9 bases between. Germline CDR1 is SGHVS and CDR2 is FQNEAQ. For the CDR3, the DNA is TGTGCCAGCAGCTTATACAAGGGAGAAGCTTTCTTT. It is translated as CASSLYKGEAFF. The complete variable domain, with remaining parts taken from reference TRBV7-8 and TRBJ1-1, reads GAGVSQSPRYKVAKRGQDVALRCDPISGHVSLFWYQQALGQGPEFLTYFQNEAQLDKSGLPSDRFFAERPEGSVSTLKIQRTQQEDSAVYLCASSLYKGEAFFGQGTRLTVV.

This clone was detected only a few times. The chain links TRBV15 to TRBJ2-5; the D is unclear. There are 15 residues in the CDR3. The V end lost 5 bases, the J end lost 5 bases, and 18 bases lay between the germline ends. Germline V lookup: CDR1 LNHNV, CDR2 YYDKDF (reference sequence). The CDR3 coding sequence is TGTGCCACCAGCCCACGGCCGGGTGGTCGGGAGACCCAGTACTTC. Amino acids: CATSPRPGGRETQYF.

Note on this clone: The junction does not match germline at one end; this may be a read error. The chain combines TRBV6-1 with TRBJ1-2; TRBD1 agrees at 7 bases. The CDR3 sequence is 14 residues long. Looked up from germline, CDR1 is MNHNS and CDR2 is SASEGT. CDR3 in amino acids: CASREDRVNYGYTF. The DNA for the CDR3 is TGTGCCAGCAGAGAAGACAGGGTTAACTATGGCTACACCTTC.

This clone was observed a single time. The chain carries TRBV11-1 and TRBJ1-2, with D possibly TRBD1 on 5 matching bases. Trimming removed 5 bases at V and 7 bases at J, with 23 bases between. The germline gives CDR1 SGHAT, CDR2 FQDESV (reference sequence). This CDR3 contains 16 residues. CDR3 coding DNA: TGTGCCAGCAGCAATTCGGGACTCCTTAAGTTGAGTGGCTACACCTTC. Its protein is CASSNSGLLKLSGYTF.

V is TRBV28 and J is TRBJ1-1; weak D call: TRBD1 (5 bases). The CDR3 runs 13 residues. Per germline, CDR1 MDHEN and CDR2 SYDVKM. The V end lost 10 bases, the J end lost 6 bases, and 18 bases lay between the germline ends. CDR3 DNA sequence: TGTGCCACAGGACGGCCGGGGGTCCCTGAAGCTTTCTTT. It specifies CATGRPGVPEAFF.

The V gene is TRBV10-3, the J gene TRBJ2-7; 9 bases align to TRBD1. Germline lookup yields CDR1 ENHRY and CDR2 SYGVKD. CDR3 length: 13 amino acids. V dropped 8 bases and J dropped 5; count of bases not matched to a gene: 7. Here the CDR3 DNA reads TGTGCCATCGGCGGGACAGGGTCCAACGAGCAGTACTTC. It codes for CAIGGTGSNEQYF.

This chain uses TRBV15 with TRBJ1-5, with no clear D. There are 14 residues in the CDR3. The germline gives CDR1 LNHNV, CDR2 YYDKDF (reference sequence). Deletions cut 0 bases from V and 2 bases from J, with 5 bases between. The DNA for the CDR3 is TGTGCCACCAGCAGAGATCTGGGCAATCAGCCCCAGCATTTT. It codes for CATSRDLGNQPQHF.

The chain links TRBV18 to TRBJ2-5; D could derive from TRBD1 or TRBD2 (6 bases each). The V gene lost 3 bases and the J gene lost 5 bases, with 16 bases spanning the gap. This CDR3 has 15 residues. Germline V lookup: CDR1 KGHSH, CDR2 LQKENI. CDR3 bases: TGTGCCAGCTCACCGGCGGCCGGGGGCGAGGAGACCCAGTACTTC. Its translation is CASSPAAGGEETQYF.

This clone was seen more than once but under ten times. The chain carries TRBV7-8 and TRBJ2-7, with D hard to call. V gave up 1 base and J gave up 3 bases, with 7 bases separating them. The CDR3 extends over 13 amino acids. CDR1 is SGHVS, CDR2 FQNEAQ, per germline. The DNA for the CDR3 is TGTGCCAGCAGCTTAGGTTTTGGCTACGAGCAGTACTTC. Amino acids: CASSLGFGYEQYF.

The genes are TRBV19 and TRBJ1-5, with D unclear. Between the trimmed V and J ends, which lost 2 bases and 1 base, there was a span of 12 bases. The CDR3 spans 16 residues. The V gene's germline CDR1 is LNHDA and CDR2 SQIVND (reference sequence). The CDR3 sequence: CASSISWQTSNQPQHF. The CDR3 nucleotides read TGTGCCAGTAGTATAAGTTGGCAGACAAGCAATCAGCCCCAGCATTTT.

This rearrangement joins TRBV10-3 to TRBJ1-3; D call uncertain. Germline V gene data show CDR1 as ENHRY and CDR2 as SYGVKD. This CDR3 has 20 amino acids. The V end lost 0 bases, the J end lost 1 base, and 22 bases lay between the germline ends. The CDR3 DNA sequence: TGTGCCATCAGTGAGTCGGCCCGGGTCCAAGCCGACGGATCTGGAAACACCATATATTTT. Protein sequence: CAISESARVQADGSGNTIYF.

The V and J genes are TRBV10-3 and TRBJ1-2; no clear D. The CDR3 runs 14 residues. The V end was cut by 3 bases, the J end by 7 bases, with 15 bases between. Germline CDR1 reads ENHRY; CDR2 reads SYGVKD. The CDR3 nucleotides read TGTGCCATCAGTGACCCCGGGAAGGATGGTGGCTACACCTTC. Its protein product is CAISDPGKDGGYTF.

This sequence joins TRBV5-1 and TRBJ1-2; the D is unclear. CDR1 is SGHRS and CDR2 is YFSETQ in the germline V gene. The CDR3 length is 11 residues. The ends were cut back, 7 bases at V and 2 bases at J, with 6 bases in the middle. The CDR3 loop reads CASSGNYGYTF. DNA for the CDR3: TGCGCCAGCTCCGGAAACTATGGCTACACCTTC.

The chain recombines TRBV9 with TRBJ2-5; perhaps D is TRBD1 or TRBD2 (6 bases each). Trimming took off 5 bases at V and 2 bases at J, with 19 bases between the two ends. From germline, CDR1 is SGDLS and CDR2 YYNGEE. The CDR3 length is 16 residues. The chain's CDR3 is CASSAGGGLIQETQYF. CDR3 bases: TGTGCCAGCAGTGCAGGAGGGGGATTAATTCAAGAGACCCAGTACTTC.

The chain carries TRBV2 and TRBJ2-7; no firm D call. The V gene lost 2 bases and the J gene lost 0 bases, with 8 bases spanning the gap. This CDR3 has 14 residues. Germline CDR1 and CDR2: SNHLY and FYNNEI. The CDR3, as DNA: TGTGCCAGCAGTGAATTGGAAAACTCCTACGAGCAGTACTTC. Translated: CASSELENSYEQYF.

V gene TRBV10-3 combines with J gene TRBJ1-3; 9 nucleotides align to TRBD1. This CDR3 region has 20 residues. Trimming cost V 6 bases and J 0 bases; bases outside gene matches: 18. Germline V gene data show CDR1 as ENHRY and CDR2 as SYGVKD. CDR3 in amino acids: CAIRPRDRDLIASSGNTIYF. The CDR3 nucleotides are TGTGCCATCAGACCCCGGGACAGGGATCTCATCGCATCCTCTGGAAACACCATATATTTT.

This chain connects TRBV7-9 to TRBJ1-2, with TRBD1 matching 11 bases. With V trimmed by 5 bases and J by 5 bases, 4 bases remained unmatched. The CDR3 has 14 residues. Per germline, CDR1 SEHNR and CDR2 FQNEAQ (reference sequence). CDR3 region: CASSLGQGVYGYTF. The CDR3 DNA reads as TGTGCCAGCAGCCTGGGACAGGGGGTTTATGGCTACACCTTC.